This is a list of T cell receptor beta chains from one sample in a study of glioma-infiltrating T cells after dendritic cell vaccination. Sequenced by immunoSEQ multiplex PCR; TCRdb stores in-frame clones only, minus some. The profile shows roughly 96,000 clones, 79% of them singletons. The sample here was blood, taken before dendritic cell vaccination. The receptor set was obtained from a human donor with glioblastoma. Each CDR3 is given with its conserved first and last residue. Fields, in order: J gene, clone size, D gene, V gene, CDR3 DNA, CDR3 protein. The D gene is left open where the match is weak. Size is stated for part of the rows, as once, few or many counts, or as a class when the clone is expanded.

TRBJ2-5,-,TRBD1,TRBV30,TGTGCCTGGGCCGGGACAGGGGGCCCGGAGACCCAGTACTTC,CAWAGTGGPETQYF
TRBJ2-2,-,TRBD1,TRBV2,TGTGCCAGCAGTGGGACAGGGGGAACCGGGGAGCTGTTTTTT,CASSGTGGTGELFF
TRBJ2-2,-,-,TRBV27,TGTGCCAGCAGTTTGCAGGGGCTTCGCACCGGGGAGCTGTTTTTT,CASSLQGLRTGELFF
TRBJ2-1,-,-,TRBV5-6,TGTGCCAGCAGCTTGGTGTGGGCAGGGTCTGTTTCGGAATTAAATGAGCAGTTCTTC,CASSLVWAGSVSELNEQFF
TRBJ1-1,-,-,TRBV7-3,TGTGCCAGCAGCTTAGGGCAGAACACTGAAGCTTTCTTT,CASSLGQNTEAFF
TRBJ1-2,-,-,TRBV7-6,TGTGCCAGCAGCTTAGGGGGAGGCTATGGCTACACCTTC,CASSLGGGYGYTF
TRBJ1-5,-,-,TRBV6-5,TGTGCCAGCAGTTACGGTGGGGGCTTTGGTCAGCCCCAGCATTTT,CASSYGGGFGQPQHF
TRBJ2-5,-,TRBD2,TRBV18,TGTGCCAGCTCACCACTTAGAGTCGGGACTAGCGACTTAGAGACCCAGTACTTC,CASSPLRVGTSDLETQYF
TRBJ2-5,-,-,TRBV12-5,TGTGCTAGTGGCGAGACAGGCACTTTGGGGGAGACCCAGTACTTC,CASGETGTLGETQYF
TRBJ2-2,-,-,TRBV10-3,TGTGCCAGTACTTTCGCGGCGAGGTCCACCGGGGAGCTGTTTTTT,CASTFAARSTGELFF
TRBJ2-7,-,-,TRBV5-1,TGCGCCAGCAGCCCCTGGGGTGCAGGGGGGCTATACGAGCAGTACTTC,CASSPWGAGGLYEQYF
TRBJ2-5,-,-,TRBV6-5,TGTGCCAGCAGTTACTCACAGATTGTGACGGCCCAGTACTTC,CASSYSQIVTAQYF
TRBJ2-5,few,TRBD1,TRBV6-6,TGTGCCAGCAGGGAGTGGGACAGCCCCGAAGAGACCCAGTACTTC,CASREWDSPEETQYF
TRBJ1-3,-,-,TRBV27,TGTGCCAGCAAGCAGGGCCCCTCTGGAAACACCATATATTTT,CASKQGPSGNTIYF
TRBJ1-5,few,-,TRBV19,TGTGCCAGCAAGTCAGGGGACAGCAATCAGCCCCAGCATTTT,CASKSGDSNQPQHF
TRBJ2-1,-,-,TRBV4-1,TGCGCCAGCAGCCAAGCCCTAGCGAGCTCCTACAATGAGCAGTTCTTC,CASSQALASSYNEQFF
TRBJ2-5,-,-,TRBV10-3,TGTGCCATCAGTCCTAGAGGGGGTAGGGAGACCCAGTACTTC,CAISPRGGRETQYF
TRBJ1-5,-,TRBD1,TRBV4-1,TGCGCCAGCAGCCTAAATCCGGGGGACAGGGGATCTGGGCAGCCCCAGCATTTT,CASSLNPGDRGSGQPQHF
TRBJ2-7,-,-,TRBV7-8,TGTGCCAGCAGCTTACTAGCAGGAGCCTACGAGCAGTACTTC,CASSLLAGAYEQYF
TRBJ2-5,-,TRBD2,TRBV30,TGTGCCTGGAGTGGCGGGGGGCGGGGGGAGACCCAGTACTTC,CAWSGGGRGETQYF
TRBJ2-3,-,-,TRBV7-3,TGTGCCAGCAGCTTAAATCAGGCAGGGGGCACAGATACGCAGTATTTT,CASSLNQAGGTDTQYF
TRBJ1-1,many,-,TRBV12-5,TGTGCTAGTGGTTTAGGACTGTCGAACACTGAAGCTTTCTTT,CASGLGLSNTEAFF
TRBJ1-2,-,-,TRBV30,TGTGCCTGGAGTCCTGACAGCTATGGCTACACCTTC,CAWSPDSYGYTF
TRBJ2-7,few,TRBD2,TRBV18,TGTGCCAGCTCACCGCGCGGCGGGGGGGGCGGCTACGAGCAGTACTTC,CASSPRGGGGGYEQYF
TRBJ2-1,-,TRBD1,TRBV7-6,TGTGCCAGCAGCTTAGGTTTTTTCGGGACAGGGTTTGACAATGAGCAGTTCTTC,CASSLGFFGTGFDNEQFF
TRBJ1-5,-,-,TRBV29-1,TGCAGCGTCGGTGACTACGATAATCAGCCCCAGCATTTT,CSVGDYDNQPQHF
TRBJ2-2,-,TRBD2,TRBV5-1,TGCGCCAGCAGCTTGGGGACTAGCTGGGCCGGGGAGCTGTTTTTT,CASSLGTSWAGELFF
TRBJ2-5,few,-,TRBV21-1,TGTGCCAGCAGCAATAAGACCCAGTACTTC,CASSNKTQYF
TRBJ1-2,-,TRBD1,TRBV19,TGTGCCAGTAAACTCTCTGGACAGGGCCATGAGTATGGCTACACCTTC,CASKLSGQGHEYGYTF
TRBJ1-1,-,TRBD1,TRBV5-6,TGTGCCAGCAGCTTGGTGCGACAGGGGGGCCTAAACACTGAAGCTTTCTTT,CASSLVRQGGLNTEAFF
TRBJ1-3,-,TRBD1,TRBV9,TGTGCCAGCAGCGCAACGGGACAGGGGTTAGGAAACACCATATATTTT,CASSATGQGLGNTIYF
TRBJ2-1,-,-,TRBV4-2,TGTGCCAGCAGCCCGGGGGTCAGAGGGGGGGCCTACAATGAGCAGTTCTTC,CASSPGVRGGAYNEQFF
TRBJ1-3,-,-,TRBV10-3,TGTGCCATCAGAGAGAGCTTGACAGTCTCTGGAAACACCATATATTTT,CAIRESLTVSGNTIYF
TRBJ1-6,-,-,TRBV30,TGTGCCTGGAGTGTACCCGGGTTGGGTTCACCCCTCCACTTT,CAWSVPGLGSPLHF
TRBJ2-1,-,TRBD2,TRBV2,TGTGCCAGCAGTGATCCTCGGGGGGGAGCCTACAATGAGCAGTTCTTC,CASSDPRGGAYNEQFF
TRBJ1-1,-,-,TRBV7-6,TGTGCCAGCAGCCCACGGGGGGGGCTCACTGAAGCTTTCTTT,CASSPRGGLTEAFF
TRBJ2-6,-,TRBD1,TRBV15,TGTGCCACCAGCAGAACAGGGGTCCAGGCCAACGTCCTGACTTTC,CATSRTGVQANVLTF
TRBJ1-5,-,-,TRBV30,TGTGCCTGGGGAGGTAATCAGCCCCAGCATTTT,CAWGGNQPQHF
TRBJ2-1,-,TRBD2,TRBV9,TGTGCCAGCAGCTGGGGGGCTAGCGGGAGCTCCTACAATGAGCAGTTCTTC,CASSWGASGSSYNEQFF
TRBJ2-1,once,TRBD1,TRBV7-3,TGTGCCAGCAGCTTAACAGGGGGCTACGGTGAGCAGTTCTTC,CASSLTGGYGEQFF
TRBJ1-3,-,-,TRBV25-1,TGTGCCAGCACCCGAGTCGGCGGCAGGGCTTGCACTGGAAACACCATATATTTT,CASTRVGGRACTGNTIYF
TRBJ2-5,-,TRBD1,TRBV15,TGTGCCACCAGCGGGCCGGGACAGGGTCGAGAGACCCAGTACTTC,CATSGPGQGRETQYF
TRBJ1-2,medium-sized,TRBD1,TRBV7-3,TGTGCCAGCAGCCGCCCCGGGACAGCCTATGGCTACACCTTC,CASSRPGTAYGYTF
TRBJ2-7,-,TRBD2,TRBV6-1,TGTGCCAGCAGTCCCCGACTAGCGGGAGTGTTAGAGCAGTACTTC,CASSPRLAGVLEQYF
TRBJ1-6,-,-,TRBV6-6,TGTGCCAGCAGTTATACTGGCCCCCGGGTCGGTTCACCCCTCCACTTT,CASSYTGPRVGSPLHF
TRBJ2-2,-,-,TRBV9,TGTGCCAGCAGCGTACAGGTTAACCGGGAGCTGTTTTTT,CASSVQVNRELFF
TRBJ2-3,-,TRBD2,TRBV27,TGTGCCAGCAGAAAAGATCTAGCGGGACGCACAGATACGCAGTATTTT,CASRKDLAGRTDTQYF
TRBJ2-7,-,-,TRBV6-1,TGTGCCAGCGAGGACAGGGAGGGCTACGAGCAGTACTTC,CASEDREGYEQYF
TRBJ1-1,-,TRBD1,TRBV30,TGTGCCTGGACTTATAGGGACAGGGCGAACACTGAAGCTTTCTTT,CAWTYRDRANTEAFF
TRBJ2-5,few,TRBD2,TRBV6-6,TGTGCCAGCAGTTACTCGACTAGCGGGAGCCCCCAGTACTTC,CASSYSTSGSPQYF
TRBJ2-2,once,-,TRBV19,TGTGCCAGTAGTATTCTGCCGGGCACCGGGGAGCTGTTTTTT,CASSILPGTGELFF
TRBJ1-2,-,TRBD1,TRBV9,TGTGCCAGCAGCCATCGGTACAGGGGGCTTGTCTTC,CASSHRYRGLVF
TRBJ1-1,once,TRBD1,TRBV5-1,TGCGCCAGCACCGAGGACAGGGTTGGAACTGAAGCTTTCTTT,CASTEDRVGTEAFF
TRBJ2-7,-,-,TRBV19,TGTGCCAGTAGTTCGGACAGTACCTACGAGCAGTACTTC,CASSSDSTYEQYF
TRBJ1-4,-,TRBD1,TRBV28,TGTGCCAGCAGCTCCACAGGGGGCGCTGGGGAAAAACTGTTTTTT,CASSSTGGAGEKLFF
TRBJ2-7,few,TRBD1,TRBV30,TGTGCCTGGAGGGGACAGGGGGACGAGCAGTACTTC,CAWRGQGDEQYF
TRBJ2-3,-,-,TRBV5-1,TGCGCCAGCAGCTTCCCTGGAGCGGCCCATTTGGATACGCAGTATTTT,CASSFPGAAHLDTQYF
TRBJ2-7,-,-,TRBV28,TGTGCCAGCAGCGTGGACAACTCCTACGAGCAGTACTTC,CASSVDNSYEQYF
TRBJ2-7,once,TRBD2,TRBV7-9,TGTGCCAGCAGTCCAACTAGCGGGAGCTCCTACGAGCAGTACTTC,CASSPTSGSSYEQYF
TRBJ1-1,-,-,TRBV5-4,TGTGCCAGCAGCCTCCTCAACACTGAAGCTTTCTTT,CASSLLNTEAFF